Shown below are 16 T cell receptor beta chains from a single sample sequenced in a study of blood T cell repertoires in COVID-19 (TCRdb year 2020). Library preparation employed the immunoSEQ multiplex PCR assay. Held by TCRdb, this immuneACCESS table contains in-frame sequences only and omits some clones. Under half of the omission traces to an unresolved V gene where checked; the cause of the rest is unknown. The sample data list roughly 250,000 clones, and approximately 85% of these were observed just once. 4% of the sample goes to the ten largest clones. Sequences were obtained from peripheral blood. The receptor set was obtained from a man aged 50 or older with acute or convalescent COVID-19.

The chain couples TRBV5-1 to TRBJ2-2, with 8 bases identical to TRBD2. CDR1 SGHRS and CDR2 YFSETQ come from the germline V gene. The CDR3 consists of 16 residues. The V gene end was trimmed by 5 bases and the J gene end by 7 bases; junction bases not matched to a gene: 13. CDR3 region: CASSAGGIGVSGELFF. CDR3 DNA sequence: TGCGCCAGCAGTGCGGGAGGAATCGGAGTGAGCGGGGAGCTGTTTTTT.

The chain links TRBV30 to TRBJ1-5; D remains unclear. V lost 3 bases and J lost 4, with 16 bases in between. The CDR3 spans 15 residues. Germline lookup yields CDR1 GTSNPN and CDR2 SVGIG (reference sequence). CDR3 residues: CAWSSAFGVNQPQHF. In nucleotides, the CDR3 is TGTGCCTGGAGCTCGGCCTTCGGGGTGAATCAGCCCCAGCATTTT.

The chain has TRBV10-3 and TRBJ2-1; a possible D gene is TRBD1 (6 bases). Trimming cost V 0 bases and J 15 bases, with 12 bases left between them. Germline lookup yields CDR1 ENHRY and CDR2 SYGVKD. This CDR3 is built from 12 residues. The CDR3 here is CAISESQGKAFF. CDR3 sequence (DNA): TGTGCCATCAGTGAGTCCCAGGGGAAGGCGTTCTTC.

The chain recombines TRBV29-1 with TRBJ2-2; 8 bases agree with TRBD1. Germline V gives CDR1 SQVTM, CDR2 ANQGSEA. With V trimmed by 6 bases and J by 1 base, 4 bases remained unmatched. CDR3 size: 14 residues. Here the CDR3 DNA reads TGCAGCGTGGCCGGGACAGGGAACACCGGGGAGCTGTTTTTT. It translates to CSVAGTGNTGELFF.

V gene TRBV25-1 combines with J gene TRBJ2-3; D not resolved. This CDR3 comprises 13 residues. V lost 2 bases to trimming and J lost 0 bases, with 3 bases between them. In germline, CDR1 is MGHDK, CDR2 SYGVNS. The CDR3 protein is CASSEASTDTQYF. CDR3 nucleotide sequence: TGTGCCAGCAGTGAAGCGAGCACAGATACGCAGTATTTT.

The chain employs TRBV7-2 and TRBJ2-3, with 11 bases that match TRBD2. V trimming: 5 bases; J trimming: 6 bases; junction bases outside the gene matches: 7. This CDR3 comprises 15 residues. The germline V gene has CDR1 SGHTA and CDR2 FQGNSA. CDR3 protein: CASSGLAGISDTQYF. CDR3 coding DNA: TGTGCCAGCAGCGGACTAGCGGGTATAAGCGATACGCAGTATTTT.

The J gene is TRBJ2-6, the V gene TRBV9, with 9 nucleotides matching TRBD1. The junction had 7 bases not matched to a gene; V was cut back by 3 bases and J by 0 bases. The germline V gene encodes CDR1 SGDLS and CDR2 YYNGEE. This CDR3 is built from 18 residues. The CDR3, as DNA: TGTGCCAGCAGCGCGCCGGGACAGGGCGACTCTGGGGCCAACGTCCTGACTTTC. Translation: CASSAPGQGDSGANVLTF. The full variable domain, in which reference TRBV9 and TRBJ2-6 provide the parts outside the CDR3, is DSGVTQTPKHLITATGQRVTLRCSPRSGDLSVYWYQQSLDQGLQFLIQYYNGEERAKGNILERFSAQQFPDLHSELNLSSLELGDSALYFCASSAPGQGDSGANVLTFGAGSRLTVL.

This clone appeared once. The gene calls are TRBV7-6 and TRBJ2-1, with D possibly TRBD1 on 5 matching bases. The CDR3 sequence is 16 residues long. Deletions cut 5 bases from V and 0 bases from J, with 14 bases between. CDR1 is SGHVS, CDR2 FNYEAQ, per germline. CDR3 DNA: TGTGCCAGCAGCGACGACGGACAAAGCTCCTACAATGAGCAGTTCTTC. Protein sequence: CASSDDGQSSYNEQFF.

Regarding this clone: Given the absence of the conserved phenylalanine or tryptophan at the CDR3 end, a read error is likely. No DNA is shown, since the ends of the CDR3 on it are uncertain; the CDR3 is the one TCRdb lists. J is TRBJ1-5 and V is TRBV20-1. The CDR3 is 8 amino acids long, termini counted. Germline loops: CDR1 DFQATT, CDR2 SNEGSKA (reference sequence). The chain's CDR3 is CSASSVPV.

The J gene is TRBJ2-1, the V gene TRBV7-6, with TRBD2 as a possible D gene (7 bases). V was trimmed by 3 bases and J by 4 bases, leaving 13 bases between them. The CDR3 contains 15 residues. Looked up from germline, CDR1 is SGHVS and CDR2 is FNYEAQ. CDR3 in DNA: TGTGCCAGCAGCTTGAGGGGGGGACCTTACAATGAGCAGTTCTTC. Amino acid sequence: CASSLRGGPYNEQFF.

This clone was recorded only once. The genes are TRBV10-2 and TRBJ2-3; 7 bases fit TRBD1. The CDR3 runs to 14 residues. V shed 5 bases and J 3 bases; nucleotides not matched to a gene: 5. Germline assignment: CDR1 WSHSY and CDR2 SAAADI. CDR3 sequence (DNA): TGCGCCAGCAGTACAGGGGTAGAAACAGATACGCAGTATTTT. This translates into CASSTGVETDTQYF.

The genes are TRBV10-3 and TRBJ2-5; the D gene is possibly TRBD2 (5 bases). Germline lookup yields CDR1 ENHRY and CDR2 SYGVKD. The CDR3 has 14 amino acids. Trimming cost V 4 bases and J 4 bases, with 13 bases left between them. CDR3 sequence reads: CAISGESFPETQYF. The CDR3, as DNA: TGTGCCATCAGTGGGGAGAGCTTCCCAGAGACCCAGTACTTC.

With regard to this clone: The sample holds other DNA sequences that translate to the same CDR3. The V gene is TRBV5-4, the J gene TRBJ2-3; 8 bases match TRBD2. The CDR3 length is 16 residues. V dropped 1 base and J dropped 1; count of bases not matched to a gene: 5. The germline gives CDR1 SGHNT, CDR2 YYREEE (reference sequence). In DNA, the CDR3 is TGTGCCAGCAGCTTGCGGCTAGCGGGTGGCACAGATACGCAGTATTTT. Protein: CASSLRLAGGTDTQYF.

This clone turned up a few times. The J gene is TRBJ2-7, the V gene TRBV19, with 9 bases lining up with TRBD1. CDR1 and CDR2 from the germline V gene are LNHDA and SQIVND (reference sequence). The V and J ends lost 5 bases and 4 bases, in that order; junction bases with no gene match: 9. The CDR3 runs 15 residues. DNA for the CDR3: TGTGCCAGTAGTGTCGCCGGGACAGGGAATTACGAGCAGTACTTC. This gives the protein CASSVAGTGNYEQYF.

V is TRBV3-1 (or the pseudogene TRBV3-2) and J is TRBJ2-2, with TRBD2 identical over 11 bases. The CDR3 covers 18 residues. Germline CDR1 reads LGHDT; CDR2 reads YNNKEL (reference sequence). The ends lost 0 bases at V and 0 bases at J; junction bases unmatched: 3. The CDR3 bases are TGTGCCAGCAGCCAAGAAGTGGGACTAGCGGCGAACACCGGGGAGCTGTTTTTT. Its translation is CASSQEVGLAANTGELFF.

The genes are TRBV15 and TRBJ2-3; TRBD2 aligns across 14 bases. The V and J ends lost 5 bases and 4 bases, in that order; junction bases with no gene match: 5. Germline values: CDR1 LNHNV, CDR2 YYDKDF (reference sequence). This CDR3 has 16 amino acids. The CDR3 here is CATSWGLAGAADTQYF. The CDR3 region has the DNA TGTGCCACCAGCTGGGGACTAGCGGGAGCGGCAGATACGCAGTATTTT.